These 23 T cell receptor beta chains came from one sample sequenced in a study of tumor-infiltrating lymphocytes in primary liver carcinoma. From 500 ng of total RNA, TCR beta-specific cDNA was reverse-transcribed using a constant-region primer. Modified slightly, ARM-PCR produced TCR beta libraries over three nested multiplex PCR rounds. TRBV1-TRBV30 forward primers paired with a C-beta reverse primer were used in the first two PCR rounds, which ran roughly 10 cycles each. TCRdb re-analysed the multiplex PCR reads in MiXCR, keeping a single row per CDR3 protein. The sample lists about 330,000 distinct CDR3 sequences, almost 65% occurring once. Blood RNA was derived from unsorted whole blood, and germline DNA was extracted too. The sample taken for sequencing was peripheral blood. The origin of the receptors is a man between 40 and 49 years old with primary liver carcinoma and hepatitis B virus infection.

Turning to this clonotype: A much larger clone is a single base away; this may be a read error. This chain connects TRBV12-3 or TRBV12-4 to TRBJ2-5; D is unclear. This CDR3 has 14 amino acids. DNA of the CDR3: TGTGCCAGCAGTCATGCGGCAGGCCAAGAGGCCCAGTACTTC. Its translation: CASSHAAGQEAQYF.

Worth noting for this clonotype: Mismatch with germline at one junction end may stem from a read error. The genes are TRBV29-1 and TRBJ2-3; 7 nucleotides line up with TRBD2. The CDR3 has 13 residues. The germline gives CDR1 SQVTM, CDR2 ANQGSEA. The DNA of the CDR3 is TGCAGCGGACGGCGGGAGAGCACAGATAAGCAGTACTTT. As protein: CSGRRESTDKQYF.

Remarks on this clonotype: This sequence may be a read error, since a much larger clone differs from it by one base. V gene TRBV29-1 combines with J gene TRBJ2-5; 7 bases agree with TRBD1. The CDR3 spans 16 residues. Germline assignment: CDR1 SQVTM and CDR2 ANQGSEA. V lost 6 bases to trimming and J lost 5 bases; unmatched junction nucleotides: 18. CDR3 nucleotide sequence: TGCAGCGTCGATAGCCCCGACAGGGACGGAGTGGAGACCCAGTACTTC. Encoded protein: CSVDSPDRDGVETQYF.

On this clonotype itself: A much larger clone lies one base from this, so it may be a read error. CDR3 DNA sequence: TGTGCCAGCAGTTACTCGAATAGGTACTCCTACGAGCAGTACTTC. This translates into CASSYSNRYSYEQYF. The V and J genes are TRBV6-5 and TRBJ2-7; D not certain. V was clipped by 0 bases and J by 0 bases, with 9 bases between them. Germline CDR1 MNHEY, CDR2 SVGAGI. This CDR3 has 15 residues.

The rearrangement joins TRBV5-6 to TRBJ2-3; D unclear. The CDR3 is 15 residues long. V was shortened by 3 bases and J by 3 bases, with 14 bases between the two germline ends. Germline-derived CDR1 and CDR2 are SGHDT and YYEEEE. CDR3 sequence reads: CASSYLGKTTDTQYF. The CDR3 DNA follows: TGTGCCAGCAGCTATTTAGGGAAAACTACAGATACGCAGTATTTT.

This chain connects TRBV6-5 to TRBJ2-2; TRBD2 agrees at 7 bases. The CDR3 spans 16 residues. Germline CDR1 MNHEY, CDR2 SVGAGI. Written as DNA, the CDR3 is TGTACCAACAGTTACACCCTAGCGGTAGGTACCGGGGAGCTGTTTTTT. It translates to CTNSYTLAVGTGELFF.

The rearrangement links TRBV6-6 to TRBJ1-4; D may be TRBD1 (5 bases). This CDR3 comprises 15 residues. V gave up 6 bases and J gave up 4 bases, with 15 bases separating them. Germline V gene lookup returns CDR1 MNHNY and CDR2 SVGAGI (reference sequence). This CDR3 reads CASRRDFGGNEKLFF. The CDR3, as DNA: TGTGCCAGCAGGAGGGACTTCGGGGGTAATGAAAAACTGTTTTTT.

Comments on this clonotype: An end of the junction differs from the germline gene, which may be a read error. The chain recombines TRBV11-2 with TRBJ2-5; D could derive from TRBD1 or TRBD2 (5 bases each). Looked up from germline, CDR1 is SGHAT and CDR2 is FQNNGV. The CDR3 covers 19 residues. The CDR3 DNA is TGTGCCAGCAGTAGAATACCTCCCGGATTCAGGGATAAGGGAGAGACCCAGTATTTC. Translating it yields CASSRIPPGFRDKGETQYF.

CDR3 amino acids: CASNTGGTETQYF. The DNA of the CDR3 is TGTGCCAGCAATACAGGGGGCACAGAGACCCAGTACTTC. The chain uses TRBV6-2 or TRBV6-3 and TRBJ2-5; the match to TRBD1 covers 9 bases. CDR1 is MNHEY and CDR2 is SVGEGT in the germline V gene. V was pared by 7 bases and J by 4 bases, with 4 bases of the junction left unmatched. The CDR3 contains 13 residues.

There are many counts of this clonotype. The chain is built from TRBV13 and TRBJ2-5; perhaps D is TRBD1 or TRBD2 (5 bases each). Trimming shortened V by 8 bases and J by 3 bases, and 13 bases separated the two germline ends. The CDR3 is 13 residues long. Germline CDR1 and CDR2: PRHDT and FYEKMQ (reference sequence). The CDR3 coding sequence is TGTGCCAGCTCCGGGACGGCGAAAGAGACCCAGTACTTC. It is translated as CASSGTAKETQYF.

With regard to this clonotype: One junction end disagrees with the germline gene, perhaps due to a read error. V is TRBV4-3 and J is TRBJ2-1; 8 bases map to TRBD2. This CDR3 has 16 amino acids. Germline V gene lookup returns CDR1 LGHNA and CDR2 YSLEER. The CDR3 region has the DNA TGCGCCAGCAGCCAAGGACTAGCGCGAGTCTACAAAGAGCAGTTCTTC. It yields the protein CASSQGLARVYKEQFF.

As to this clonotype: A read error may explain this, as a much larger clone is one base away. The V and J genes are TRBV7-9 and TRBJ1-1; D gene ambiguous. The germline V gene has CDR1 SEHNR and CDR2 FQNEAQ (reference sequence). The length of the CDR3 is 13 residues. CDR3 residues: CTSSLATNTEAFF. CDR3 coding DNA: TGTACCAGCAGCTTAGCGACGAACACTGAAGCTTTCTTT.

This clonotype has just a few counts. The chain is built from TRBV7-9 and TRBJ2-7; D remains ambiguous. From germline, CDR1 is SEHNR and CDR2 FQNEAQ (reference sequence). Trimming took 9 bases from V and 0 from J, leaving 15 bases between them. This CDR3 has 14 residues. The CDR3 is CASLRQESSYEQYF. In nucleotides, the CDR3 is TGTGCCAGTCTGAGGCAGGAGAGCTCCTACGAGCAGTACTTC.

With respect to this clonotype: One base away lies a much larger clone, so this may be a sequencing read error. This chain joins TRBV10-3 and TRBJ2-2, with unresolved D. CDR1 and CDR2 (germline): ENHRY, SYGVKD. The CDR3 is 12 residues long. As DNA, the CDR3 is TGTACCATCAGTGGAACCACCGGGGAGCTGTTTTTT. It specifies CTISGTTGELFF.

On this clonotype: The junction does not match germline at one end; this may be a read error. V usage is TRBV11-2 and J usage is TRBJ2-1, with unresolved D. In germline, CDR1 is SGHAT, CDR2 FQNNGV. The CDR3 contains 15 residues. The CDR3 bases are TGTGTCAGCAGCTCCGGGTCCGAATCCTACAATGAGCAGTTCTTC. Translating it yields CVSSSGSESYNEQFF. Variable domain in full (rest from reference TRBV11-2 and TRBJ2-1): EAGVAQSPRYKIIEKRQSVAFWCNPISGHATLYWYQQILGQGPKLLIQFQNNGVVDDSQLPKDRFSAERLKGVDSTLKIQPAKLEDSAVYLCVSSSGSESYNEQFFGPGTRLTVL.

This clonotype is judged large. The chain recombines TRBV6-2 or TRBV6-3 with TRBJ1-1; D call uncertain. Germline CDR1 reads MNHEY; CDR2 reads SVGEGT. CDR3 length: 14 amino acids. V gave up 2 bases and J gave up 0 bases, with 7 bases separating them. The CDR3 DNA sequence: TGTGCCAGCAGTTACCCAGAGCTGAACACTGAAGCTTTCTTT. It yields the protein CASSYPELNTEAFF.

Points on this clonotype: At one end, the junction sequence differs from germline, possibly due to a read error. The gene calls are TRBV12-3 or TRBV12-4 and TRBJ2-3; 8 positions agree with TRBD2. The CDR3 sequence is 16 residues long. CDR3 amino acids: CASTSWRSGGTHTQYF. Here the CDR3 DNA reads TGTGCCAGCACCTCGTGGAGGAGCGGGGGCACACATACGCAGTATTTT.

The table lists this clonotype with many counts. The rearrangement joins TRBV6-1 to TRBJ2-7, with D perhaps matching TRBD1 (7 bases). This CDR3 comprises 14 residues. V was trimmed by 4 bases and J by 3 bases, leaving 13 bases between them. The germline V gene has CDR1 MNHNS and CDR2 SASEGT. Here the CDR3 reads CASSGEDRLYEQYF. CDR3 coding DNA: TGTGCCAGCAGTGGGGAGGACAGGCTCTACGAGCAGTACTTC.

This clonotype appeared a few times. This rearrangement joins TRBV30 to TRBJ2-2; D may be TRBD1 (5 bases). Germline CDR1 is GTSNPN and CDR2 is SVGIG (reference sequence). Trimming cost V 0 bases and J 6 bases, with 11 bases left between them. The CDR3 consists of 14 residues. The chain's CDR3 is CAWSVQAEAGELFF. CDR3 nucleotide sequence: TGTGCCTGGAGTGTACAGGCAGAGGCCGGGGAGCTGTTTTTT.

This clonotype was detected many times. This chain uses TRBV10-3 with TRBJ2-7, with 9 nucleotides matching TRBD2. CDR3 size: 15 residues. Looked up from germline, CDR1 is ENHRY and CDR2 is SYGVKD. Germline trimming cut 2 bases from V and 3 bases from J; bases unmatched to any gene: 5. The CDR3 region is CAISETGLAGYEQYF. DNA of the CDR3: TGTGCCATCAGTGAGACGGGACTAGCTGGCTACGAGCAGTACTTC.

As concerns this clonotype: The junction differs from germline at one of its ends, possibly a read error. V gene TRBV6-6 combines with J gene TRBJ1-6; D possibly corresponds to TRBD1 (6 bases). The CDR3 has 15 residues. CDR1 MNHNY and CDR2 SVGAGI come from the germline V gene (reference sequence). Here the CDR3 DNA reads TGTGCTAGCAGTTTCCACGACAGGTCCGATTCACCCCTCCACTTT. Translated, it gives CASSFHDRSDSPLHF.

The table lists this clonotype with a count of one. This sequence may be a read error, since a much larger clone differs from it by one base. The V call is TRBV6-5, the J call TRBJ1-6; D gene unclear. Trimming pared 10 bases from V and 7 bases from J, leaving 17 bases between. The CDR3 length is 14 residues. Per germline, CDR1 MNHEY and CDR2 SVGAGI. DNA of the CDR3: TGTGCCACGACCCCGAGACTGTTGAATTCACCCCTCCACTTT. Its translation is CATTPRLLNSPLHF.

With respect to this clonotype: Given a much more abundant clone one base away, this may be a read error. The chain uses TRBV12-3 or TRBV12-4 and TRBJ2-4, with a weak D call TRBD1 (6 bases). CDR3 length: 14 residues. V gave up 8 bases and J gave up 0 bases, with 11 bases separating them. For the CDR3, the DNA is TGTGCCAGCCGCTCAGGGGTAGCCAAAAACATTCAGTACTTC. Translation gives CASRSGVAKNIQYF.